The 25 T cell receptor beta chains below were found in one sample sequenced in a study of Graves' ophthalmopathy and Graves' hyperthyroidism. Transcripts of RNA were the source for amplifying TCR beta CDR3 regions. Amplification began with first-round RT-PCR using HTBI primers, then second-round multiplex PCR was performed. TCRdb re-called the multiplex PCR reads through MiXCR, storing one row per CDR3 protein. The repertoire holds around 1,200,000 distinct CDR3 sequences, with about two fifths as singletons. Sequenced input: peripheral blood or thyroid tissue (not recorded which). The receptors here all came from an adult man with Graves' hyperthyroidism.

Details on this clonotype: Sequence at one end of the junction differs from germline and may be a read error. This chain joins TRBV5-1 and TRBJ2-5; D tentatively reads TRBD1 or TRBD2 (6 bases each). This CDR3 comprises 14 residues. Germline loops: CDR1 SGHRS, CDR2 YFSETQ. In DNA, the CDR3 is TGCGCCAGCACCTTGAATGGAGGGGGTGAGACCCAGTACTTC. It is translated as CASTLNGGGETQYF.

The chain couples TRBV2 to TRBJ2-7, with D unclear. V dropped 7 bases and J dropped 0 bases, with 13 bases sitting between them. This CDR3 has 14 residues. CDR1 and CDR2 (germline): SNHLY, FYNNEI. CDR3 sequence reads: CASKREKYSYEQYF. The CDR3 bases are TGTGCCAGCAAGCGCGAGAAATACTCCTACGAGCAGTACTTC.

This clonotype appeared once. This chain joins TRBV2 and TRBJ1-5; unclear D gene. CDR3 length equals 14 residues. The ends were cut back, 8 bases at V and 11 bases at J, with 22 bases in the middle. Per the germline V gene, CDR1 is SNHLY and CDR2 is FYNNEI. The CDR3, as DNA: TGTGCCAGCCAGAGAACAGAGGTCGGAGAGACCCAGCATTTT. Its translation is CASQRTEVGETQHF.

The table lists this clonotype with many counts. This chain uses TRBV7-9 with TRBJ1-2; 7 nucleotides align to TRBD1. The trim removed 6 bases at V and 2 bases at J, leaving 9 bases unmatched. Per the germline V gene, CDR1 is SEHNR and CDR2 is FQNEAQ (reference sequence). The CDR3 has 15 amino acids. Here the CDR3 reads CASRSTGETNYGYTF. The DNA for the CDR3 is TGTGCCAGCAGATCCACAGGGGAGACGAACTATGGCTACACCTTC. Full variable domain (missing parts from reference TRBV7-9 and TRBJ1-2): DTGVSQNPRHKITKRGQNVTFRCDPISEHNRLYWYRQTLGQGPEFLTYFQNEAQLEKSRLLSDRFSAERPKGSFSTLEIQRTEQGDSAMYLCASRSTGETNYGYTFGSGTRLTVV.

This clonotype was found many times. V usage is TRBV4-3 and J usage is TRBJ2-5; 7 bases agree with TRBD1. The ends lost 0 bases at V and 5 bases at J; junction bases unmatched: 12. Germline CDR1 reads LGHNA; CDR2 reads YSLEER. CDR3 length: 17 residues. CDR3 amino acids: CASSQEWGMEGGETQYF. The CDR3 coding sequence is TGCGCCAGCAGCCAAGAGTGGGGGATGGAAGGGGGCGAGACCCAGTACTTC.

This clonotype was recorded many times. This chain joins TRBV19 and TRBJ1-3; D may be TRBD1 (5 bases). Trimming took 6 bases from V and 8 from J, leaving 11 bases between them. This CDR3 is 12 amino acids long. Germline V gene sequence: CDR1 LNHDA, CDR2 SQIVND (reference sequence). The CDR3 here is CASSPPGHTIYF. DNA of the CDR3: TGTGCCAGTAGCCCCCCGGGGCACACCATATATTTT.

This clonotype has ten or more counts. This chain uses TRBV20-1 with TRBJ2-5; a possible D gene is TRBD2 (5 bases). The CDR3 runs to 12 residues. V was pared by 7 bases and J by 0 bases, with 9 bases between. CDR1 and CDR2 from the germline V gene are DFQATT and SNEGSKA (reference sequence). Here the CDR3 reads CSGSGNQETQYF. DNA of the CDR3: TGCAGTGGATCCGGGAACCAAGAGACCCAGTACTTC.

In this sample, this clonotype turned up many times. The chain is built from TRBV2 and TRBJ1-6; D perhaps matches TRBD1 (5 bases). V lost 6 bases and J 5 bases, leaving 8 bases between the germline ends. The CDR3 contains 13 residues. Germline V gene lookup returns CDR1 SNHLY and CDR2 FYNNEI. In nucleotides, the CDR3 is TGTGCCAGCAGAGACAGAGATAATTCACCCCTCCACTTT. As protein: CASRDRDNSPLHF.

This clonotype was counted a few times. The CDR3 loop is CASSLWGTGGGQPQHF. The CDR3 DNA reads TGTGCCAGCAGCTTATGGGGGACAGGGGGCGGTCAGCCCCAGCATTTT. This chain connects TRBV7-8 to TRBJ1-5, with TRBD1 matching 12 bases. V shed 2 bases and J 6 bases; nucleotides not matched to a gene: 5. The germline V gene has CDR1 SGHVS and CDR2 FQNEAQ. This CDR3 comprises 16 residues.

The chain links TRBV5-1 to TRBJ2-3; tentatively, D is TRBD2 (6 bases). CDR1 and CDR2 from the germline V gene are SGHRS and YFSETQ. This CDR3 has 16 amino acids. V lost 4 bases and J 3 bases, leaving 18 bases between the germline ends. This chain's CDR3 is CASSGGSGGVTDTQYF. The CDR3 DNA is TGCGCCAGCAGCGGAGGTAGCGGTGGGGTTACAGATACGCAGTATTTT.

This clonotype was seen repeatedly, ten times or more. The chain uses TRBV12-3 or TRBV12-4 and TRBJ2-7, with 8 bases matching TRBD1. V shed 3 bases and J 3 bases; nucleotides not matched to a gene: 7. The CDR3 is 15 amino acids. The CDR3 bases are TGTGCCAGCAGTTTCGGAGGACAGGGAGGCTACGAGCAGTACTTC. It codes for CASSFGGQGGYEQYF.

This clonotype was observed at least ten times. CDR3 amino acids: CASSEGWDTIYF. In DNA, the CDR3 is TGTGCCAGCAGCGAAGGGTGGGACACCATATATTTT. The gene calls are TRBV7-9 and TRBJ1-3; no reliable D call. V was pared by 5 bases and J by 8 bases, with 10 bases between. Germline-derived CDR1 and CDR2 are SEHNR and FQNEAQ (reference sequence). This CDR3 is built from 12 residues.

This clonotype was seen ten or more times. The CDR3 reads CSAQEVDQPQHF. CDR3 nucleotide sequence: TGCAGTGCACAAGAAGTAGATCAGCCCCAGCATTTT. The chain recombines TRBV20-1 with TRBJ1-5; D remains ambiguous. CDR3 size: 12 residues. Germline values: CDR1 DFQATT, CDR2 SNEGSKA (reference sequence). V was trimmed by 6 bases and J by 5 bases, leaving 11 bases between them.

Here the CDR3 reads CASSSQGGGRYEQYF. In nucleotides, the CDR3 is TGTGCCAGCAGCTCCCAGGGGGGGGGACGCTACGAGCAGTACTTC. V usage is TRBV7-8 and J usage is TRBJ2-7; D is perhaps TRBD1 or TRBD2 (7 bases each). The V gene lost 4 bases and the J gene lost 3 bases, with 16 bases spanning the gap. This CDR3 is 15 amino acids long. The germline CDR1 and CDR2 sequences are SGHVS and FQNEAQ.

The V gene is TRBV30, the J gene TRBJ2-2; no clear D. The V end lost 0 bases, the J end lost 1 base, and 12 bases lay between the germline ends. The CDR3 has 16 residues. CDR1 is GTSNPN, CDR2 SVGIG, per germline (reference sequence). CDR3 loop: CAWSVRSHVNTGELFF. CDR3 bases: TGTGCCTGGAGTGTACGGTCGCACGTGAACACCGGGGAGCTGTTTTTT.

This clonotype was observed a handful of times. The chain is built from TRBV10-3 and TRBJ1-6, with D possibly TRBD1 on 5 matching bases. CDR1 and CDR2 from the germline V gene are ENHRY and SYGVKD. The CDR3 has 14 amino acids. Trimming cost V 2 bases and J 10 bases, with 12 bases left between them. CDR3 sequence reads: CAISETGAGSPLHF. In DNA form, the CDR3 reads TGTGCCATCAGTGAGACCGGGGCAGGATCACCCCTCCACTTT.

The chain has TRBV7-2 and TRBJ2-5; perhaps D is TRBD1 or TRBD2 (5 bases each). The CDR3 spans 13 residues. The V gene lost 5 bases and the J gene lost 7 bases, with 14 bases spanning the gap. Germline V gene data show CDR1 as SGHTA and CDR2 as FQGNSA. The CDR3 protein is CASSPPSGGTQYF. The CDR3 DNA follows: TGTGCCAGCAGCCCCCCGTCTGGGGGGACCCAGTACTTC.

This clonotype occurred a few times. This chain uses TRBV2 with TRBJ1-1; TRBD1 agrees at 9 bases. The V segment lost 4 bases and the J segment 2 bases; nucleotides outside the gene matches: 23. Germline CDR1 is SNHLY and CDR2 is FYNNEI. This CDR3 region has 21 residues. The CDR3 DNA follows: TGTGCCAGCAGTGTTTATCCGCTGGGACAGGGTTATTTGCCGGACAACACTGAAGCTTTCTTT. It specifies CASSVYPLGQGYLPDNTEAFF. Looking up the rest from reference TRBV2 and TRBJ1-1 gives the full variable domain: EPEVTQTPSHQVTQMGQEVILRCVPISNHLYFYWYRQILGQKVEFLVSFYNNEISEKSEIFDDQFSVERPDGSNFTLKIRSTKLEDSAMYFCASSVYPLGQGYLPDNTEAFFGQGTRLTVV.

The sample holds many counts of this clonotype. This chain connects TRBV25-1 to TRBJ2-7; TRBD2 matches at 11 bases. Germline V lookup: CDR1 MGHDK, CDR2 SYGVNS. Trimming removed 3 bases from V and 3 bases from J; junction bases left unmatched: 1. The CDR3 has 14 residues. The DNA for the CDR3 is TGTGCCAGCAGTGATACTAGCGGGAGCTACGAGCAGTACTTC. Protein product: CASSDTSGSYEQYF.

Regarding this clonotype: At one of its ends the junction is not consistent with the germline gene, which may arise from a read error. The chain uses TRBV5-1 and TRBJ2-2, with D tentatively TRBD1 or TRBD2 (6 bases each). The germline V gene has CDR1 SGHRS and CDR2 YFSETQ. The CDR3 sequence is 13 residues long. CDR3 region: CAISPQGGGELFF. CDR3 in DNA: TGCGCCATCAGCCCACAGGGAGGCGGGGAGCTGTTTTTT.

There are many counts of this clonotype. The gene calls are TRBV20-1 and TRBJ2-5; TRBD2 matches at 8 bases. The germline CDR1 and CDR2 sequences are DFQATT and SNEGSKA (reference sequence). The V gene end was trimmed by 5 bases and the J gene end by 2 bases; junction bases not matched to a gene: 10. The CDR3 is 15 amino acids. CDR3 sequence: CSAVWRGARQETQYF. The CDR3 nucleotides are TGCAGTGCTGTATGGCGGGGGGCGCGGCAAGAGACCCAGTACTTC.

CDR3 sequence reads: CASSPNEPGDEAFF. CDR3 bases: TGCGCCAGCAGCCCCAATGAGCCGGGGGATGAAGCTTTCTTT. The chain employs TRBV4-1 and TRBJ1-1, with a tentative D call TRBD1 (5 bases). Germline V gene sequence: CDR1 MGHRA, CDR2 YSYEKL. The CDR3 spans 14 residues. V lost 4 bases and J lost 7, with 16 bases in between.

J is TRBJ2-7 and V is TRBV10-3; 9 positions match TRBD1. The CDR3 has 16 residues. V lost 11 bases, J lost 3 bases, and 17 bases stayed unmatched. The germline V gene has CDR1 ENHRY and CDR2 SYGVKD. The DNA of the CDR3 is TGTGCCGGCAGTTACTCAGGGACAGGGAGAAGCTACGAGCAGTACTTC. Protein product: CAGSYSGTGRSYEQYF.

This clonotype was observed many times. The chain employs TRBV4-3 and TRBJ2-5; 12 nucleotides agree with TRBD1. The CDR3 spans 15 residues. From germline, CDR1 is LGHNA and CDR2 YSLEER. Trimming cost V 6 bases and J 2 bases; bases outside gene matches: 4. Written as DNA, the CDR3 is TGCGCCAGCAGTCGGGACAGGGGGCATCAAGAGACCCAGTACTTC. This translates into CASSRDRGHQETQYF.

The CDR3 loop reads CATSRDLRTLEAFF. The CDR3 coding sequence is TGTGCCACCAGCAGAGATCTTCGAACACTTGAAGCTTTCTTT. V and J are TRBV15 and TRBJ1-1; D unclear. Between the trimmed V and J ends, which lost 0 bases and 7 bases, there was a span of 12 bases. The CDR3 contains 14 residues. The germline gives CDR1 LNHNV, CDR2 YYDKDF (reference sequence).